This entry lists 21 T cell receptor beta chains sequenced from one sample in a study of type 1 and type 2 diabetes patients listed by TCRdb under 2016. Sequencing was performed on an Illumina MiSeq. For TCRbeta CDR3 amplification, the template was genomic DNA taken from the sorted T cell subsets. The TCRbeta CDR3 region was amplified by multiplex PCR using 30 forward and 13 reverse primers. TCRdb trimmed the raw reads at Q25, called clones with MiXCR and kept productive beta chains. Records with the same CDR3 protein are collapsed into one entry carrying the most frequent genes and DNA. The sample includes about 290,000 distinct CDR3 sequences, with 40% to 50% observed a single time. Approximately 14% of the sample goes to the ten largest clones. The sample taken for sequencing was peripheral blood mononuclear cells (PBMCs). These receptors came from a man between 18 and 29 years old with type 2 diabetes.

The rearrangement links TRBV12-3 or TRBV12-4 to TRBJ2-1; D call uncertain. Trimming removed 3 bases at V and 3 bases at J, with 6 bases between. CDR3 size: 13 residues. The CDR3 is CASSFARYNEQFF. Written as DNA, the CDR3 is TGTGCCAGCAGTTTCGCCCGCTACAATGAGCAGTTCTTC.

This clonotype has more than one count but fewer than ten. The chain couples TRBV28 to TRBJ2-5, with 9 bases that match TRBD1. Looked up from germline, CDR1 is MDHEN and CDR2 is SYDVKM. J lost 5 bases, V lost 4 bases, and 14 bases had no gene match. The CDR3 is made up of 17 amino acids. CDR3 loop: CASSSGTGTVHWETQYF. DNA of the CDR3: TGTGCCAGCAGTTCGGGGACAGGGACGGTGCATTGGGAGACCCAGTACTTC.

The chain recombines TRBV6-6 with TRBJ2-7; D is unresolved. Germline CDR1 reads MNHNY; CDR2 reads SVGAGI (reference sequence). V shed 6 bases and J shed 9 bases, with 15 bases lying between them. This CDR3 region has 12 residues. CDR3 residues: CASSQDPFGQYF. CDR3 nucleotide sequence: TGTGCCAGCAGCCAGGACCCCTTCGGGCAGTACTTC.

The chain joins TRBV4-3 to TRBJ2-7; 8 nucleotides match TRBD2. The J segment lost 2 bases and the V segment lost 0 bases, leaving 3 bases of the junction unmatched. Germline V gene sequence: CDR1 LGHNA, CDR2 YSLEER. CDR3 size: 15 residues. This CDR3 reads CASSQDPGGTYEQYF. CDR3 nucleotides: TGCGCCAGCAGCCAAGATCCGGGGGGGACCTACGAGCAGTACTTC.

This clonotype has a handful of counts. The rearrangement uses TRBV15 and TRBJ1-6; D is undetermined. CDR1 is LNHNV, CDR2 YYDKDF, per germline (reference sequence). The CDR3 runs to 11 residues. Trimming pared 4 bases from V and 9 bases from J, leaving 4 bases between. The CDR3 nucleotides read TGTGCCACCAGCATTATTTCACCCCTCCACTTT. Its protein is CATSIISPLHF.

The genes are TRBV2 and TRBJ2-5, with TRBD2 matching over 9 bases. This CDR3 is 15 amino acids long. The germline CDR1 and CDR2 sequences are SNHLY and FYNNEI. Trimming cost V 4 bases and J 0 bases; bases outside gene matches: 3. The chain's CDR3 is CASSVSGGNQETQYF. In DNA form, the CDR3 reads TGTGCCAGCAGTGTGAGCGGGGGGAACCAAGAGACCCAGTACTTC.

The chain couples TRBV6-5 to TRBJ2-1; TRBD1 or TRBD2 may be the D gene (6 bases each). Germline assignment: CDR1 MNHEY and CDR2 SVGAGI. V lost 5 bases to trimming and J lost 8 bases, with 7 bases between them. The CDR3 contains 11 residues. CDR3 sequence (DNA): TGTGCCAGCAGTCGGGGGCATGAGCAGTTCTTC. Translated, it gives CASSRGHEQFF.

Concerning this clonotype: A read error may be the cause here, since a much bigger clone is one base away. The V and J genes are TRBV2 and TRBJ2-5; D possibly corresponds to TRBD2 (6 bases). The CDR3 totals 15 residues. Looked up from germline, CDR1 is SNHLY and CDR2 is FYNNEI. The CDR3 nucleotides are TGTGCCAGCAGTGAGAGTCGGGGGAAGCAAGAGACCCAGAACTTC. It codes for CASSESRGKQETQNF. The variable domain in full, completed from reference TRBV2 and TRBJ2-5, reads EPEVTQTPSHQVTQMGQEVILRCVPISNHLYFYWYRQILGQKVEFLVSFYNNEISEKSEIFDDQFSVERPDGSNFTLKIRSTKLEDSAMYFCASSESRGKQETQNFGPGTRLLVL.

This clonotype was counted between two and nine times. The chain uses TRBV7-9 and TRBJ1-1; perhaps TRBD1 as D (6 bases). Looked up from germline, CDR1 is SEHNR and CDR2 is FQNEAQ (reference sequence). Between the trimmed V and J ends, which lost 3 bases and 2 bases, there was a span of 16 bases. The CDR3 is made up of 16 amino acids. The CDR3 sequence is CASSFGQPEINTEAFF. CDR3 DNA sequence: TGTGCCAGCAGCTTCGGACAGCCTGAGATTAACACTGAAGCTTTCTTT.

A few counts support this clonotype. The V call is TRBV5-1, the J call TRBJ1-4, with D perhaps matching TRBD1 (5 bases). Germline loops: CDR1 SGHRS, CDR2 YFSETQ. Trimming left V 4 bases short and J 12 bases short, with 16 bases between. The CDR3 has 13 amino acids. Here the CDR3 reads CASSARSGTELFF. Here the CDR3 DNA reads TGCGCCAGCAGCGCAAGATCCGGGACCGAACTGTTTTTT.

This clonotype was picked up a small number of times. The chain carries TRBV19 and TRBJ1-2; 10 bases match TRBD1. This CDR3 region has 15 residues. J was trimmed by 5 bases and V by 5 bases; bases with no gene match: 8. The germline CDR1 and CDR2 sequences are LNHDA and SQIVND (reference sequence). CDR3 sequence reads: CASSPRQGAWYGYTF. The CDR3 DNA sequence: TGTGCCAGTAGTCCGAGACAGGGGGCATGGTATGGCTACACCTTC.

The chain employs TRBV28 and TRBJ1-5; 7 bases are a match to TRBD1. V dropped 6 bases and J dropped 6; count of bases not matched to a gene: 8. This CDR3 spans 14 amino acids. Germline V lookup: CDR1 MDHEN, CDR2 SYDVKM. In DNA, the CDR3 is TGTGCCAGCAGCCTAACAGGGGAGGTTCAGCCCCAGCATTTT. As protein: CASSLTGEVQPQHF.

This clonotype was recorded once. The chain couples TRBV6-5 to TRBJ1-5; no clear D. Germline V CDR1 and CDR2: MNHEY, SVGAGI. This CDR3 has 13 amino acids. Trimming left V 2 bases short and J 3 bases short, with 5 bases between. The CDR3 loop is CASSYTNNQPQHF. The CDR3 DNA reads as TGTGCCAGCAGTTACACGAACAATCAGCCCCAGCATTTT.

This clonotype showed up just a few times. This chain links TRBV24-1 with TRBJ2-5, with no clear D. Germline V CDR1 and CDR2: KGHDR, SFDVKD. This CDR3 comprises 14 residues. V was shortened by 7 bases and J by 3 bases, with 14 bases between the two germline ends. Written as DNA, the CDR3 is TGTGCCACCAGCTTGGGTTCACCTAAAGAGACCCAGTACTTC. Translated, it gives CATSLGSPKETQYF.

The chain links TRBV12-3 or TRBV12-4 to TRBJ2-2; D perhaps matches TRBD1 (5 bases). V lost 6 bases and J lost 5, with 13 bases in between. This CDR3 comprises 14 residues. This chain's CDR3 is CASRPRVETGELFF. The CDR3 DNA reads TGTGCCAGCAGGCCCAGGGTAGAGACCGGGGAGCTGTTTTTT.

The rearrangement joins TRBV7-3 to TRBJ2-6, with no clear D. Per the germline V gene, CDR1 is SGHTA and CDR2 is FQGTGA. This CDR3 is built from 14 residues. V lost 3 bases and J 3 bases, leaving 6 bases between the germline ends. The CDR3 reads CASSFPSGANVLTF. Written as DNA, the CDR3 is TGTGCCAGCAGCTTTCCCAGTGGGGCCAACGTCCTGACTTTC. Using reference TRBV7-3 and TRBJ2-6 for the parts outside the CDR3, the full variable domain is GAGVSQTPSNKVTEKGKYVELRCDPISGHTALYWYRQSLGQGPEFLIYFQGTGAADDSGLPNDRFFAVRPEGSVSTLKIQRTERGDSAVYLCASSFPSGANVLTFGAGSRLTVL.

The rearrangement joins TRBV12-3 or TRBV12-4 to TRBJ1-5; 7 bases are shared with TRBD1. V shed 3 bases and J 0 bases; nucleotides not matched to a gene: 2. The CDR3 spans 15 residues. CDR3 residues: CASSFWDSSNQPQHF. DNA for the CDR3: TGTGCCAGCAGTTTTTGGGACAGTAGCAATCAGCCCCAGCATTTT.

CDR3 loop: CASSDRSYSYEQYF. Here the CDR3 DNA reads TGTGCCAGCAGTGACAGGTCATACTCCTACGAGCAGTACTTC. The chain uses TRBV6-1 and TRBJ2-7; D gene uncertain. V shed 3 bases and J shed 0 bases, with 9 bases lying between them. CDR3 length: 14 residues. The V gene's germline CDR1 is MNHNS and CDR2 SASEGT.

This clonotype was seen repeatedly, ten times or more. This rearrangement joins TRBV2 to TRBJ2-7; 7 bases are shared with TRBD2. The length of the CDR3 is 14 residues. Per the germline V gene, CDR1 is SNHLY and CDR2 is FYNNEI. Trimming took 6 bases from V and 5 from J; bases not matched to a gene: 10. CDR3 residues: CASRVLALGHEQYF. CDR3 coding DNA: TGTGCCAGCAGAGTACTAGCGTTGGGCCACGAGCAGTACTTC.

The rearrangement uses TRBV28 and TRBJ1-2; D is perhaps TRBD1 (6 bases). The CDR3 runs to 16 residues. Trimming cost V 9 bases and J 8 bases, with 28 bases left between them. Germline V gives CDR1 MDHEN, CDR2 SYDVKM. The CDR3 nucleotides are TGTGCCAGAGCAGGGTCCGGGGCCGGGGGGGCGCTGGGCTACACCTTC. Encoded protein: CARAGSGAGGALGYTF.

The chain joins TRBV2 to TRBJ2-7; the match to TRBD1 covers 7 bases. From germline, CDR1 is SNHLY and CDR2 FYNNEI. J gave up 2 bases and V 1 base, and 5 bases lay outside the gene matches. The CDR3 is 15 amino acids. CDR3: CASSEGQGSTYEQYF. The CDR3 nucleotides read TGTGCCAGCAGTGAAGGACAGGGTTCAACCTACGAGCAGTACTTC. Full variable domain (rest looked up from reference TRBV2 and TRBJ2-7): EPEVTQTPSHQVTQMGQEVILRCVPISNHLYFYWYRQILGQKVEFLVSFYNNEISEKSEIFDDQFSVERPDGSNFTLKIRSTKLEDSAMYFCASSEGQGSTYEQYFGPGTRLTVT.